This T cell receptor (beta chain) was profiled in a study of blood T cell repertoires in COVID-19. V lost 3 bases, J lost 0 bases, and 15 bases lay in between. CDR3 length equals 15 residues. Germline lookup yields CDR1 DFQATT and CDR2 SNEGSKA (reference sequence). Libraries were prepared by immunoSEQ multiplex PCR; TCRdb keeps only in-frame clonotypes and omits some of them. The sample holds around 210,000 clones, about 88% seen once. The chain uses TRBV20-1 and TRBJ2-7, with a weak D call TRBD1 (5 bases). Sample: peripheral blood. The receptor was derived from a man between 45 and 60 years old with COVID-19, enrolled during active disease. The CDR3 loop is CSASGTGSSSYEQYF. The CDR3 coding sequence is TGCAGTGCTAGTGGTACAGGTTCGAGCTCCTACGAGCAGTACTTC.